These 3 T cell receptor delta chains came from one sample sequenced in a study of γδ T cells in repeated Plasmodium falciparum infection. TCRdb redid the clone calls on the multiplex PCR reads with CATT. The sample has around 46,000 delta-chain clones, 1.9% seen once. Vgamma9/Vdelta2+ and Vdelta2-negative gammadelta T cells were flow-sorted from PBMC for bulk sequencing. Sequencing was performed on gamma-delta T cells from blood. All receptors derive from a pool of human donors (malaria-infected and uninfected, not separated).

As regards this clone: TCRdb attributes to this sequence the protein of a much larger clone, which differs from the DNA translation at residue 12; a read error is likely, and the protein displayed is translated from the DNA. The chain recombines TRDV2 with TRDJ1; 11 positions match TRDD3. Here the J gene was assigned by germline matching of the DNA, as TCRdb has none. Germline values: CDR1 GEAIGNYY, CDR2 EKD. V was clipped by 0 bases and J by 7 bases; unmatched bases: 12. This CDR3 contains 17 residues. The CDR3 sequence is CACDTGDGGYAEAKLIF. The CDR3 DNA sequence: TGTGCCTGTGACACCGGTGATGGGGGATACGCTGAGGCTAAACTCATCTTT.

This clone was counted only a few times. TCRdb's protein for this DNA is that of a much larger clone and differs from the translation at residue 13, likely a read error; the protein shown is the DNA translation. The CDR3 here is CACDPQPYWGMGPWDTRQMFF. Here the CDR3 DNA reads TGTGCCTGTGACCCTCAACCGTACTGGGGGATGGGCCCCTGGGACACCCGACAGATGTTTTTC. The V call is TRDV2, the J call TRDJ3; 10 positions agree with TRDD3. The J gene is not listed in TCRdb, so it was assigned here from a DNA match to germline. The CDR3 extends over 21 amino acids. Germline values: CDR1 GEAIGNYY, CDR2 EKD. V was clipped by 3 bases and J by 2 bases; unmatched bases: 15.

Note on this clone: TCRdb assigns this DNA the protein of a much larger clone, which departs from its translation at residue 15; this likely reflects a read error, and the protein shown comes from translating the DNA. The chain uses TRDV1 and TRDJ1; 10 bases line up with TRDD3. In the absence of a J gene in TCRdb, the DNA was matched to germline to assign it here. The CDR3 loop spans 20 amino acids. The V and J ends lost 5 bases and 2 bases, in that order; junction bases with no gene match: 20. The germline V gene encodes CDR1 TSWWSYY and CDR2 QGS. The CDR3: CALGPPTLRGIRVRTDKLIF. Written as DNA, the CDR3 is TGTGCTCTTGGGCCTCCCACACTTCGGGGGATACGCGTCCGGACCGATAAACTCATCTTT.